These T cell receptor beta chains were read from a single sample in a study of CD8 T cells in ankylosing spondylitis. Each CDR3 protein is one row after TCRdb ran MiXCR on the 5' RACE reads. The sample carries more than 250,000 distinct CDR3 sequences, approximately 10% recorded once. The material sequenced was blood, either unsorted or a sorted T cell fraction (not recorded which). The receptors shown here come from a female donor with ankylosing spondylitis or in good health (not recorded which). Each CDR3 is given with its conserved first and last residue. The D gene is left open where the match is weak. The size field is filled for only some rows; it gives once, few, many or a size class.

cdr3_length: 14; v_call: TRBV20-1; clone_size: many; j_call: TRBJ1-2; d_call: .; cdr3_nt: TGCAGTGCTAGAGATCGTGTCCAAAACTATGGCTACACCTTC; cdr3_aa: CSARDRVQNYGYTF
cdr3_length: 13; v_call: TRBV20-1; clone_size: .; j_call: TRBJ1-1; d_call: .; cdr3_nt: TGCAGTGCTAGAGGCTGGGGTGGCACTGAAGCTTTCTTT; cdr3_aa: CSARGWGGTEAFF
cdr3_length: 12; v_call: TRBV12-3/TRBV12-4; clone_size: many; j_call: TRBJ1-2; d_call: .; cdr3_nt: TGTGCCAGCAGTCCCCACGGGGGTGGCTACACCTTC; cdr3_aa: CASSPHGGGYTF
cdr3_length: 13; v_call: TRBV11-2; clone_size: many; j_call: TRBJ2-5; d_call: .; cdr3_nt: TGTGCCAGCAGTCTGGGACGGGAAGAGACCCAGTACTTC; cdr3_aa: CASSLGREETQYF
cdr3_length: 16; v_call: TRBV24-1; clone_size: few; j_call: TRBJ2-1; d_call: .; cdr3_nt: TGTGCCACCAGTGATACGGGACCCCAAAGTTACAATGAGCAGTTCTTC; cdr3_aa: CATSDTGPQSYNEQFF
cdr3_length: 16; v_call: TRBV5-1; clone_size: few; j_call: TRBJ1-3; d_call: .; cdr3_nt: TGCGCCAGCAGCTTGAACGTACAGGGATCTGGAAACACCATATATTTT; cdr3_aa: CASSLNVQGSGNTIYF
cdr3_length: 10; v_call: TRBV29-1; clone_size: many; j_call: TRBJ2-5; d_call: .; cdr3_nt: TGCAGCGTTGGGAGAGAGACCCAGTACTTC; cdr3_aa: CSVGRETQYF
cdr3_length: 11; v_call: TRBV20-1; clone_size: many; j_call: TRBJ2-1; d_call: .; cdr3_nt: TGCAGTGCAGAGCTTAGGTTTGAGCAGTTCTTC; cdr3_aa: CSAELRFEQFF
cdr3_length: 17; v_call: TRBV5-1; clone_size: once; j_call: TRBJ2-2; d_call: TRBD1; cdr3_nt: TGCGCCAGCAGCGTGAAGACAGGGATCTCCTTCACCGGGGAGCTGTTTTTT; cdr3_aa: CASSVKTGISFTGELFF
cdr3_length: 14; v_call: TRBV29-1; clone_size: many; j_call: TRBJ2-7; d_call: .; cdr3_nt: TGCAGCGTTGGGGGACTTCCTAGCTCCTACGAGCAGTACTTC; cdr3_aa: CSVGGLPSSYEQYF